The rows below give T cell receptor beta chains drawn from one sample of a study of response to subunit inactivated influenza vaccine. In TCRdb, the RT-PCR reads were re-called with MiXCR into one record per CDR3 protein. The sample lists approximately 530,000 distinct CDR3 sequences, under 9% occurring once. The source material was PBMCs from blood, sampled less than 30 months after vaccination. The source is a man aged 50 to 69 who received an inactivated influenza vaccine. Each CDR3 is given with its conserved first and last residue. A D gene is named only where the DNA matches it firmly. For some rows the clone size is stated as once, few or many, or as a class when expanded; others skip it.

TRBV6-2/TRBV6-3	19	many	TRBJ2-2	TRBD1	CASSYPGTGGFKDTGELFF	TGTGCCAGCAGTTACCCCGGGACAGGGGGTTTTAAGGACACCGGGGAGCTGTTTTTT
TRBV4-3	15	once	TRBJ2-7	NA	CASAAKTGPSYEQYF	TGCGCCAGCGCGGCTAAGACCGGGCCCTCCTACGAGCAGTACTTC
TRBV6-2/TRBV6-3	13	many	TRBJ2-7	NA	CASRTPGSYEQYF	TGTGCCAGCAGAACCCCAGGGTCCTACGAGCAGTACTTC
TRBV12-3/TRBV12-4	14	NA	TRBJ2-1	NA	CASRTGLRLTEQFF	TGTGCCAGCAGAACAGGGCTGCGTCTTACTGAGCAGTTCTTC
TRBV7-9	15	NA	TRBJ2-3	NA	CASSHARGRTDTQYF	TGTGCCAGCAGCCATGCCAGGGGCCGGACAGATACGCAGTATTTT
TRBV27	13	many	TRBJ1-2	TRBD1	CASSYGQGYGYTF	TGTGCCAGCAGCTATGGACAGGGGTATGGCTACACCTTC
TRBV12-3/TRBV12-4	10	many	TRBJ2-1	NA	CASTNHEQFF	TGTGCCAGCACCAATCATGAGCAGTTCTTC
TRBV5-6	16	many	TRBJ2-1	NA	CASSLVGGNTGNEQFF	TGTGCCAGCAGCTTGGTTGGGGGTAATACGGGCAATGAGCAGTTCTTC
TRBV18	14	many	TRBJ1-3	NA	CASSPPGAGNTIYF	TGTGCCAGCTCACCCCCAGGGGCTGGAAACACCATATATTTT
TRBV28	14	NA	TRBJ2-7	NA	CASRMRQDSYEQYF	TGTGCCAGCAGGATGCGACAGGACAGCTACGAGCAGTACTTC
TRBV7-8	13	NA	TRBJ2-5	NA	CASSPPSKETQYF	TGTGCCAGCAGCCCCCCCTCCAAAGAGACCCAGTACTTC
TRBV29-1	12	many	TRBJ1-5	NA	CSVREAGQPQHF	TGCAGCGTTCGGGAGGCGGGTCAGCCCCAGCATTTT
TRBV5-6	13	NA	TRBJ2-7	TRBD2	CASSGGLAGEQYF	TGTGCCAGCAGCGGGGGACTAGCGGGCGAGCAGTACTTC
TRBV4-2	13	few	TRBJ1-2	NA	CASSHIEGPGYTF	TGTGCCAGCAGCCACATTGAGGGGCCTGGCTACACCTTC
TRBV7-9	14	few	TRBJ1-6	NA	CASRPSGGNSPLHF	TGTGCCAGCAGACCCAGCGGAGGGAATTCACCCCTCCACTTT
TRBV29-1	12	NA	TRBJ1-2	TRBD1	CSGGTESYGYTF	TGCAGCGGGGGGACAGAATCCTATGGCTACACCTTC
TRBV6-1	14	few	TRBJ2-5	NA	CASSPGLGQETQYF	TGTGCCAGCAGCCCGGGACTTGGGCAAGAGACCCAGTACTTC
TRBV20-1	15	many	TRBJ2-5	NA	CSARDDQGGEETQYF	TGCAGTGCTAGAGATGACCAGGGGGGTGAAGAGACCCAGTACTTC
TRBV4-3	15	many	TRBJ1-2	NA	CASSQDRKGGYGYTF	TGCGCCAGCAGCCAAGATCGGAAGGGGGGGTATGGCTACACCTTC
TRBV7-9	11	few	TRBJ2-1	NA	CASSLWQEQFF	TGTGCCAGCAGCTTATGGCAGGAACAGTTCTTC
TRBV29-1	13	few	TRBJ2-2	TRBD2	CSVSGGVGGELFF	TGCAGCGTCAGCGGGGGGGTCGGCGGGGAGCTGTTTTTT
TRBV7-9	13	NA	TRBJ2-4	NA	CASSLGGANIQYF	TGTGCCAGCAGCTTAGGGGGGGCGAACATTCAGTACTTC
TRBV9	14	NA	TRBJ1-2	TRBD1	CASSVGQGDYGYTF	TGTGCCAGCAGCGTAGGACAGGGGGACTATGGCTACACCTTC
TRBV4-1	15	few	TRBJ2-7	NA	CASSQEISVGGEQYF	TGCGCCAGCAGCCAAGAAATCTCGGTAGGGGGCGAGCAGTACTTC
TRBV5-1	16	few	TRBJ2-5	NA	CASSSTMVASQETQYF	TGCGCCAGCAGCTCCACCATGGTGGCGTCCCAAGAGACCCAGTACTTC
TRBV12-3/TRBV12-4	12	NA	TRBJ1-1	NA	CASTQGNTEAFF	TGTGCCAGCACTCAGGGGAACACTGAAGCTTTCTTT
TRBV29-1	15	many	TRBJ2-5	NA	CSVQGYRDGSETQYF	TGCAGCGTTCAAGGGTACAGGGATGGGTCAGAGACCCAGTACTTC
TRBV9	16	NA	TRBJ1-6	TRBD1	CASSPGTGGRNSPLHF	TGTGCCAGCAGCCCGGGGACAGGGGGCCGCAACTCACCCCTCCACTTT
TRBV28	18	few	TRBJ2-1	TRBD2	CASRPGLAGRKAYNEQFF	TGTGCCAGCAGACCTGGACTAGCGGGAAGAAAGGCCTACAATGAGCAGTTCTTC
TRBV20-1	14	NA	TRBJ1-1	TRBD1	CSANTGDRATEAFF	TGCAGTGCTAACACCGGGGACAGGGCCACTGAAGCTTTCTTT
TRBV4-1	15	NA	TRBJ1-2	NA	CASSQAGGVNYGYTF	TGCGCCAGCAGCCAAGCCGGGGGCGTAAACTATGGCTACACCTTC
TRBV10-3	17	many	TRBJ2-7	TRBD2	CAISESLAGPKSYEQYF	TGTGCCATCAGTGAGTCTCTAGCGGGACCGAAGTCCTACGAGCAGTACTTC
TRBV4-3	16	NA	TRBJ1-4	TRBD1	CASSQSGDRVDEKLFF	TGCGCCAGCAGCCAATCAGGGGACAGGGTAGATGAAAAACTGTTTTTT
TRBV4-3	14	many	TRBJ2-2	TRBD1	CASSQEQGAGELFF	TGCGCCAGCAGCCAAGAACAGGGGGCGGGGGAGCTGTTTTTT
TRBV9	16	NA	TRBJ2-1	NA	CASSAPFSGSYNEQFF	TGTGCCAGCAGCGCACCATTCTCGGGCTCCTACAATGAGCAGTTCTTC
TRBV6-2/TRBV6-3	14	NA	TRBJ2-2	TRBD1	CATGDRRNTGELFF	TGTGCCACCGGGGACAGGAGAAACACCGGGGAGCTGTTTTTT
TRBV20-1	11	few	TRBJ2-3	NA	CSASADTQQYF	TGCAGTGCATCTGCGGATACCCAACAGTATTTT
TRBV20-1	14	few	TRBJ2-1	NA	CSAGSGGGYNEQFF	TGCAGTGCCGGGAGCGGAGGAGGGTACAATGAGCAGTTCTTC
TRBV6-5	17	NA	TRBJ2-3	NA	CASSYSIGEARADTQYF	TGTGCCAGCAGTTACTCGATCGGGGAAGCCCGCGCAGATACGCAGTATTTT
TRBV7-8	14	many	TRBJ2-1	TRBD2	CASSDRRGGNEQFF	TGTGCCAGCAGCGATAGGCGGGGGGGCAATGAGCAGTTCTTC
TRBV28	14	NA	TRBJ2-4	TRBD2	CASSPSGRENIQYF	TGTGCCAGCAGCCCTAGCGGGAGGGAAAACATTCAGTACTTC
TRBV6-1	16	few	TRBJ1-2	TRBD1	CASTPDLLDRASGYTF	TGTGCCAGCACTCCCGATCTATTAGACAGGGCGAGCGGCTACACCTTC